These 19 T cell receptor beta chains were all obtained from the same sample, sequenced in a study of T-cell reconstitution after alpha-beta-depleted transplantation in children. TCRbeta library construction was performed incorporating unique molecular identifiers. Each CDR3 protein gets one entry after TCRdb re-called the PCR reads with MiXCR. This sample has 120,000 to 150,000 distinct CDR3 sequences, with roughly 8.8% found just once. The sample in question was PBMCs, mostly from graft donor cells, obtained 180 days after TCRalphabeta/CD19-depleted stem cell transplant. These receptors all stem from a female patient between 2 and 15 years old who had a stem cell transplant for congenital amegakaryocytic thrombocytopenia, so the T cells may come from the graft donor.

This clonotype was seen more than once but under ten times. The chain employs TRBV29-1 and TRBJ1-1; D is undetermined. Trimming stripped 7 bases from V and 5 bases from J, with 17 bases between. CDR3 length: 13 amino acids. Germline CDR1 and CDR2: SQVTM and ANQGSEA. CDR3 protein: CSGTTAVGTEAFF. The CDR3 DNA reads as TGCAGCGGCACTACGGCAGTTGGGACTGAAGCTTTCTTT.

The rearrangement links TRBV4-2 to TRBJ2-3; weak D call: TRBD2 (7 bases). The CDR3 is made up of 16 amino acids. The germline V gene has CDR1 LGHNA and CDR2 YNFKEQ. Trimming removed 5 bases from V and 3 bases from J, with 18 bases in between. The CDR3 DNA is TGTGCCAGCAGCTACGATGGGGGGGGGCCAACAGATACGCAGTATTTT. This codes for CASSYDGGGPTDTQYF.

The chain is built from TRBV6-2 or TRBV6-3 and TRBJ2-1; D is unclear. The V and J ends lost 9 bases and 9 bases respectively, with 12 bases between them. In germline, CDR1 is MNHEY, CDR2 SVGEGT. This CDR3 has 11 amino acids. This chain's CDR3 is CASNRPSEQFF. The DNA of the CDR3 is TGTGCCAGTAACCGGCCCTCTGAGCAGTTCTTC.

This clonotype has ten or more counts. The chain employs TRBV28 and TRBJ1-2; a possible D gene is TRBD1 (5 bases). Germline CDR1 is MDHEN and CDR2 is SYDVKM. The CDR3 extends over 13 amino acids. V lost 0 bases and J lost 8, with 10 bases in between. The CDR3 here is CASSLWGVEGYTF. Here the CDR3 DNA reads TGTGCCAGCAGTTTATGGGGGGTGGAGGGCTACACCTTC.

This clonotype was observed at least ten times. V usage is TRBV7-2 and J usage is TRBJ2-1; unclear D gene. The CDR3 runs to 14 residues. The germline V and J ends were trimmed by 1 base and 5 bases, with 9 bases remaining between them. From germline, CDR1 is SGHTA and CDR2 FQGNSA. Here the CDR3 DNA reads TGTGCCAGCAGCTTAGTCCGTTTCAACAATGAGCAGTTCTTC. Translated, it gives CASSLVRFNNEQFF.

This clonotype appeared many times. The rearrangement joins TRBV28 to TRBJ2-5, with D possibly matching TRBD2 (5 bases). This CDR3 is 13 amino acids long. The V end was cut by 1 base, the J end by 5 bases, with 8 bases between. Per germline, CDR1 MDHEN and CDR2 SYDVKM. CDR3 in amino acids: CASSLSTGETQYF. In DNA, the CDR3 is TGTGCCAGCAGTTTATCCACGGGGGAGACCCAGTACTTC.

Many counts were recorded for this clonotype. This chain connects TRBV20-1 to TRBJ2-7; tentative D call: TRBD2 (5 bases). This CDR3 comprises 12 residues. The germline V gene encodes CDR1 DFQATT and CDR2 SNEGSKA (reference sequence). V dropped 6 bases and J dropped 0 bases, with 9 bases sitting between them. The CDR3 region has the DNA TGCAGTGCAAACCGGGACTCCTACGAGCAGTACTTC. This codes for CSANRDSYEQYF.

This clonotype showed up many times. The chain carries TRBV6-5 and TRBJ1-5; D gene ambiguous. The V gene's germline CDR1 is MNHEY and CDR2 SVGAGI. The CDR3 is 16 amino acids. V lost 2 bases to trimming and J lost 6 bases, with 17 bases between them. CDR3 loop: CASSYRRSTTRQPQHF. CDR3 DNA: TGTGCCAGCAGTTACCGTCGCTCGACAACCCGTCAGCCCCAGCATTTT.

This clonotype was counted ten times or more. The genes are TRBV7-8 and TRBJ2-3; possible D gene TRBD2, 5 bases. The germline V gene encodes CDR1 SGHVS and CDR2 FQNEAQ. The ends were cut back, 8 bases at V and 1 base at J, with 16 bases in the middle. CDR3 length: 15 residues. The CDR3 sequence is CASRLSNHGTDTQYF. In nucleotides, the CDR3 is TGTGCCAGCCGACTATCCAACCACGGCACAGATACGCAGTATTTT.

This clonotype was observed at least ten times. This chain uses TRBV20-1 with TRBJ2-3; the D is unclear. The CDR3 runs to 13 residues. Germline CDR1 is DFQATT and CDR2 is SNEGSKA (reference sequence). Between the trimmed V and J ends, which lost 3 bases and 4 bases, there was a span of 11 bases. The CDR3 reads CSASRVAADTQYF. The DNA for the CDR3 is TGCAGTGCTAGTAGGGTTGCAGCAGATACGCAGTATTTT.

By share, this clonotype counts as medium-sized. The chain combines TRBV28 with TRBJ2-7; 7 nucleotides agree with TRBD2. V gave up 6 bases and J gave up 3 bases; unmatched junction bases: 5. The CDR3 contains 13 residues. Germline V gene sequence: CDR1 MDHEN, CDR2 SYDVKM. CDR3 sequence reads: CASRGRGFYEQYF. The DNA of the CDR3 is TGTGCCAGCAGAGGGCGGGGGTTCTACGAGCAGTACTTC.

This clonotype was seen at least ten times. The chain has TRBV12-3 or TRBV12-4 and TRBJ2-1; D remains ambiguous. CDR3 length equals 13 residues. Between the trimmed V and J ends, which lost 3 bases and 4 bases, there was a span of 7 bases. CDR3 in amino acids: CASSFGSYNEQFF. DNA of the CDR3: TGTGCCAGCAGTTTTGGTTCGTACAATGAGCAGTTCTTC.

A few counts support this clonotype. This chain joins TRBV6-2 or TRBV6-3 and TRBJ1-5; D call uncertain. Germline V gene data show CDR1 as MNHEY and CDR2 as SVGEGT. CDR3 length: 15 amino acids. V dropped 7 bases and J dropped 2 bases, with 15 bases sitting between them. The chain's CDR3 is CASTLEGGGNQPQHF. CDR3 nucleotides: TGTGCCAGCACGTTGGAGGGTGGGGGCAATCAGCCCCAGCATTTT.

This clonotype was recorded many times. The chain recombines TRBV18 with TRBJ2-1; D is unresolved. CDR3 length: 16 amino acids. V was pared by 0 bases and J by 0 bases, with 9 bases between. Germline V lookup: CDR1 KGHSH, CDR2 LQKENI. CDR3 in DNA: TGTGCCAGCTCACCACCGACGGTAAGCTCCTACAATGAGCAGTTCTTC. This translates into CASSPPTVSSYNEQFF.

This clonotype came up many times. The CDR3 sequence is CASSQEEGHYGYTF. DNA of the CDR3: TGCGCCAGCAGCCAAGAGGAGGGTCACTATGGCTACACCTTC. The gene calls are TRBV4-3 and TRBJ1-2; D call uncertain. The CDR3 has 14 amino acids. Germline V gene data show CDR1 as LGHNA and CDR2 as YSLEER. The germline V and J ends were trimmed by 0 bases and 3 bases, with 8 bases remaining between them.

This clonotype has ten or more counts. The CDR3 here is CSARNPGQGFPGELFF. Here the CDR3 DNA reads TGCAGTGCTAGAAATCCGGGACAGGGTTTCCCTGGGGAGCTGTTTTTT. The rearrangement links TRBV20-1 to TRBJ2-2, with 9 bases matching TRBD1. V gave up 2 bases and J gave up 8 bases; unmatched junction bases: 12. The CDR3 is 16 amino acids. Per the germline V gene, CDR1 is DFQATT and CDR2 is SNEGSKA (reference sequence).

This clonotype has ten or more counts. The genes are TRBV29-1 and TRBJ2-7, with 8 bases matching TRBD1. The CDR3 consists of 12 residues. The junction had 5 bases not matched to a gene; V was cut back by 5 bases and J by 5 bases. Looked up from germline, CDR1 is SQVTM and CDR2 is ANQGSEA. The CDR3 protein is CSVIGQGHEQYF. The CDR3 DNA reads TGCAGCGTTATCGGACAGGGCCACGAGCAGTACTTC.

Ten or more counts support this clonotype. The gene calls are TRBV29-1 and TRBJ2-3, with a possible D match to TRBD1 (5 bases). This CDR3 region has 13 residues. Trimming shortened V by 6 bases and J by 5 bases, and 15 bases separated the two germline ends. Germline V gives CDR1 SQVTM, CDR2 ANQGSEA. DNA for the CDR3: TGCAGCGTCTTTATTTCAGGGAAAGATACGCAGTATTTT. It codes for CSVFISGKDTQYF.

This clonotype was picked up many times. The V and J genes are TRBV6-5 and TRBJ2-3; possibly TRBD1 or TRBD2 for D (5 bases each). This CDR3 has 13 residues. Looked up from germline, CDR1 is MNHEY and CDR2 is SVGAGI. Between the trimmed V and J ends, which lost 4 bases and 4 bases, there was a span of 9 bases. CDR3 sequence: CASSWDGPDTQYF. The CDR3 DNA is TGTGCCAGCAGTTGGGACGGGCCAGATACGCAGTATTTT.